These 29 T cell receptor beta chains share one sample of origin, sequenced in a study of tumor and adjacent non-tumor tissue in lung cancer. No cell sorting was done before RNA was extracted from the tissue. This non-tumor lung sample came from over 3 cm beyond the tumor edge. TCRbeta libraries were built with three rounds of nested PCR, modified from ARM-PCR. TCRdb recomputed calls from the multiplex PCR reads with MiXCR, one row per CDR3 protein. This table holds 80,000 or so distinct CDR3 sequences, 80% to 90% found once. Sequenced material: distant non-tumor lung tissue. These receptors were taken from a man aged 55 to 70 with non-small cell lung cancer.

Worth noting for this clonotype: The CDR3 carries no conserved terminal phenylalanine or tryptophan, so it likely arises from a read error. The J gene is TRBJ2-7, the V gene TRBV12-3 or TRBV12-4, with 7 bases aligning to TRBD2. Germline trimming cut 6 bases from V and 1 base from J; bases unmatched to any gene: 6. The CDR3 covers 14 residues. CDR3 DNA sequence: TGTGCCAGCAGCCCTAGCGGATCTTCCTACGAGCAGTACATC. Protein product: CASSPSGSSYEQYI.

On this clonotype itself: The junction does not match germline at one end; this may be a read error. This sequence joins TRBV11-2 and TRBJ2-7; 10 bases align to TRBD1. Germline CDR1 SGHAT, CDR2 FQNNGV. CDR3 length: 14 residues. CDR3 DNA: TGTGTCAGCAGCTTAGGGACAGGGGAGTACGAGCAGTACTTC. Translation gives CVSSLGTGEYEQYF.

About this clonotype: One end of the junction is discordant with germline, which a read error may explain. This chain connects TRBV29-1 to TRBJ1-5; no firm D call. Germline CDR1 and CDR2: SQVTM and ANQGSEA. The CDR3 extends over 11 amino acids. This chain's CDR3 is CSPQENQPQHF. CDR3 DNA: TGCAGCCCCCAGGAAAATCAGCCCCAGCACTTT.

This clonotype was recorded only once. Mismatch with germline at one junction end may stem from a read error. This CDR3 is CATSHSPAGANFLTF. The CDR3 region has the DNA TGTGCCACCAGTCATTCACCAGCTGGGGCCAACTTCCTGACTTTC. The chain links TRBV24-1 to TRBJ2-6, with TRBD1 as a possible D gene (5 bases). CDR1 and CDR2 (germline): KGHDR, SFDVKD. The CDR3 covers 15 residues.

Of note for this clonotype: In this CDR3 the conserved last residue, phenylalanine or tryptophan, is missing, so a read error is likely. This chain connects TRBV11-2 to TRBJ1-5, with 8 bases that match TRBD1. Germline CDR1 is SGHAT and CDR2 is FQNNGV. Losses at the gene ends were 5 bases for V and 10 bases for J; bases not matched to a gene: 10. This CDR3 contains 14 residues. The CDR3 reads CASSPDRGGQPQHI. DNA of the CDR3: TGTGCCAGCAGCCCCGACAGGGGAGGTCAACCCCAGCATATT.

Remarks on this clonotype: One end of the junction does not line up with germline, which may come from a read error. The rearrangement links TRBV10-1 to TRBJ2-1; TRBD2 is a possible D gene (5 bases). CDR3 length: 13 amino acids. The germline CDR1 and CDR2 sequences are WNHNN and SYGVQD (reference sequence). The DNA for the CDR3 is TGTGCCAGCAGTCAGAGGACCCCGGGAGAGCAGTTCTTC. The encoded protein is CASSQRTPGEQFF.

Regarding this clonotype: At one boundary the junction diverges from the germline segment, which might be a read error. V usage is TRBV11-2 and J usage is TRBJ2-7; the D is unclear. This CDR3 spans 13 amino acids. Germline V gives CDR1 SGHAT, CDR2 FQNNGV. In nucleotides, the CDR3 is TGTGCCAGCAGCTTCGAGAGAGGCTTCGAGCAATACTTC. Translated, it gives CASSFERGFEQYF.

Notes on this clonotype: The junction and the germline gene differ at one end; a read error may be behind it. This chain uses TRBV20-1 with TRBJ1-1; 7 nucleotides agree with TRBD1. CDR3 length: 12 amino acids. Germline CDR1 is DFQATT and CDR2 is SNEGSKA (reference sequence). The CDR3 nucleotides read TGCAGTGCTAGACAGGGGGGCATTGAAGCTATCTTT. It yields the protein CSARQGGIEAIF.

This clonotype was seen a handful of times. The rearrangement joins TRBV12-3 or TRBV12-4 to TRBJ2-3; TRBD2 matches at 10 bases. CDR3 size: 16 residues. The junction had 7 bases not matched to a gene; V was cut back by 7 bases and J by 0 bases. In nucleotides, the CDR3 is TGTGCCAGCACTACGAGGACTAGCGGAAGCACAGATACGCAGTATTTT. Amino acid sequence: CASTTRTSGSTDTQYF.

V gene TRBV20-1 combines with J gene TRBJ2-7; the D gene is possibly TRBD2 (6 bases). The germline V and J ends were trimmed by 1 base and 4 bases, with 14 bases remaining between them. Per the germline V gene, CDR1 is DFQATT and CDR2 is SNEGSKA (reference sequence). The CDR3 runs 14 residues. The chain's CDR3 is CSARVLGGHYEQYF. DNA for the CDR3: TGCAGTGCTAGAGTGTTGGGAGGCCATTACGAGCAGTACTTC.

As to this clonotype: Likely a read error: the CDR3 ends without its conserved phenylalanine or tryptophan. V usage is TRBV11-2 and J usage is TRBJ1-1; a possible D gene is TRBD1 (5 bases). Germline CDR1 reads SGHAT; CDR2 reads FQNNGV. The CDR3 totals 14 residues. The CDR3 here is CATSLVVGGTEAFS. The CDR3 DNA reads TGTGCCACCAGCTTAGTCGTGGGGGGCACTGAAGCTTTCTCT.

Comment on this clonotype: It is likely a read error, because the conserved phenylalanine at the end of the CDR3 is missing. The chain joins TRBV20-1 to TRBJ1-6; 7 positions match TRBD1. The CDR3 is 15 residues long. Trimming cost V 2 bases and J 13 bases; bases outside gene matches: 14. The germline V gene has CDR1 DFQATT and CDR2 SNEGSKA (reference sequence). The CDR3 DNA sequence: TGCAGTGCTAGACCACAGGGGTCCGATAGGTCGCCCCTCCACTGT. Amino acids: CSARPQGSDRSPLHC.

In the case of this clonotype: One junction end does not reproduce the germline sequence, and a read error may be involved. This sequence joins TRBV11-3 and TRBJ1-6; a possible D gene is TRBD1 (5 bases). Germline loops: CDR1 SGHNT, CDR2 YENEEA. This CDR3 has 13 residues. The DNA of the CDR3 is TGTGCCAGCAGCCTTGAGGGGAATTCACTCCTCCACTTT. Protein sequence: CASSLEGNSLLHF.

Note on this clonotype: Because the CDR3 is missing its conserved closing phenylalanine or tryptophan, this is likely a read error. The DNA is left out, because the CDR3 cannot be placed on it with certainty; the CDR3 is given as TCRdb lists it. The V and J genes are TRBV11-2 and TRBJ2-7. The CDR3 is made up of 13 amino acids, end residues included. Germline CDR1 and CDR2: SGHAT and FQNNGV. CDR3 sequence reads: CASSLNLRIEEYS.

This clonotype was counted once. The chain employs TRBV5-1 and TRBJ2-5, with D possibly TRBD2 on 5 matching bases. V was pared by 2 bases and J by 14 bases, with 16 bases between. CDR1 and CDR2 (germline): SGHRS, YFSETQ. This CDR3 is built from 12 residues. The CDR3 region has the DNA TGCGCCAGCAGCTTATTGGGAGACGAGCATTACTTC. It specifies CASSLLGDEHYF.

Notes on this clonotype: A much larger clone differs from this one at a single base, so this may be a read error. The chain employs TRBV20-1 and TRBJ2-3, with 11 bases that match TRBD2. Germline CDR1 reads DFQATT; CDR2 reads SNEGSKA (reference sequence). This CDR3 comprises 15 residues. The CDR3 DNA follows: TGCAATGCTAGGGATAGCGGGGGGGCCACAGATACGCAGTATTTT. The encoded protein is CNARDSGGATDTQYF.

This clonotype came up once. This rearrangement joins TRBV12-3 or TRBV12-4 to TRBJ1-1; tentatively, D is TRBD1 (5 bases). V was trimmed by 6 bases and J by 5 bases, leaving 13 bases between them. CDR3 length equals 13 residues. This CDR3 is CASSRAWDTEAFF. The CDR3 DNA is TGTGCCAGCAGCAGGGCCTGGGATACTGAAGCTTTCTTT.

V gene TRBV6-1 combines with J gene TRBJ2-5; D not certain. The CDR3 has 15 residues. CDR1 MNHNS and CDR2 SASEGT come from the germline V gene. Trimming removed 6 bases at V and 5 bases at J, with 19 bases between. CDR3 sequence reads: CASSPHPTSSETQYF. Here the CDR3 DNA reads TGTGCCAGCAGCCCCCATCCCACCTCAAGCGAGACCCAGTACTTC.

In DNA form, the CDR3 reads TGCAGCGTTGCACGTTTGTGCACTGAAGCTTTCTTT. Its translation is CSVARLCTEAFF. The rearrangement uses TRBV29-1 and TRBJ1-1; the D is unclear. The CDR3 runs to 12 residues. Per the germline V gene, CDR1 is SQVTM and CDR2 is ANQGSEA. The germline V and J ends were trimmed by 4 bases and 4 bases, with 10 bases remaining between them.

Comments on this clonotype: The junction departs from the called germline gene at one end, perhaps through a read error. This chain joins TRBV11-2 and TRBJ2-5, with 7 nucleotides matching TRBD1. There are 13 residues in the CDR3. Germline V gene data show CDR1 as SGHAT and CDR2 as FQNNGV. The chain's CDR3 is CVRSSTGEETQHF. CDR3 nucleotides: TGTGTCAGGAGTTCTACAGGGGAAGAGACCCAGCACTTC.

To note about this clonotype: The CDR3 end shows no conserved phenylalanine or tryptophan, and so a read error is likely. No DNA is shown, since the ends of the CDR3 on it are uncertain; the CDR3 is the one TCRdb lists. J is TRBJ1-1 and V is TRBV12-3 or TRBV12-4; the table's TRBD1 call for D was not verified on the DNA. The CDR3 totals 17 residues, both ends included. The CDR3 region is CPSSITSTGGMNTEASS.

This clonotype was counted a single time. The CDR3 ends on some other residue instead of the conserved phenylalanine or tryptophan, so this is likely a read error. The CDR3 DNA reads TGTGTCAGCAGCCGTCAACAGGGGGCGACCTACGAGCAGTACTTA. This translates into CVSSRQQGATYEQYL. This chain connects TRBV5-4 to TRBJ2-7; 9 positions agree with TRBD1. The CDR3 has 15 amino acids. Per germline, CDR1 SGHNT and CDR2 YYREEE (reference sequence).

A word on this clonotype: A junction boundary mismatches the germline segment, possibly from a read error. The chain joins TRBV4-2 to TRBJ2-5, with 9 bases lining up with TRBD2. Per germline, CDR1 LGHNA and CDR2 YNFKEQ. CDR3 length equals 16 residues. The CDR3 loop is CASIQDYSGGGETQYF. CDR3 nucleotides: TGTGCCAGCATCCAAGATTATAGCGGGGGAGGAGAGACGCAGTACTTC.

As regards this clonotype: This may stem from a read error, because a much larger clone lies one nucleotide away. This chain uses TRBV11-2 with TRBJ2-5; D uncertain. Germline V gene lookup returns CDR1 SGHAT and CDR2 FQNNGV. This CDR3 has 13 residues. The chain's CDR3 is CANSLGQMETQYF. CDR3 nucleotides: TGTGCCAACAGCTTAGGGCAAATGGAGACCCAGTACTTC.

Points on this clonotype: This CDR3 fails to terminate in the conserved phenylalanine or tryptophan, so it likely reflects a read error. The rearrangement links TRBV6-5 to TRBJ1-5; possible D gene TRBD1, 6 bases. This CDR3 has 15 residues. CDR1 and CDR2 from the germline V gene are MNHEY and SVGAGI. CDR3 bases: TGTGTCAGCAGTTACAGTGAACAGGGTAGTCAGCCCCAGCATTAT. Its translation: CVSSYSEQGSQPQHY.

The chain combines TRBV4-1 with TRBJ1-2; D ambiguous. V was trimmed by 0 bases and J by 0 bases, leaving 8 bases between them. The CDR3 has 15 amino acids. The germline CDR1 and CDR2 sequences are MGHRA and YSYEKL. The CDR3 DNA is TGCGCCAGCAGCCAAGATGCGGGGACTAACTATGGCTACACCTTC. Translated, it gives CASSQDAGTNYGYTF.

Worth noting for this clonotype: One junction end does not reproduce the germline sequence, and a read error may be involved. This chain joins TRBV7-9 and TRBJ2-3, with D maybe TRBD2 (7 bases). The length of the CDR3 is 16 residues. CDR1 and CDR2 (germline): SEHNR, FQNEAQ (reference sequence). The CDR3 DNA follows: TGTGCCTGCAGCTTACGGGGGGCTCGGGGCACAGATACGCAGTATTTT. Translating gives CACSLRGARGTDTQYF.

This clonotype was counted a single time. A read error may account for a junction end that differs from germline. The chain couples TRBV11-2 to TRBJ2-7, with TRBD1 as a possible D gene (6 bases). Germline V gene sequence: CDR1 SGHAT, CDR2 FQNNGV. This CDR3 region has 15 residues. The CDR3 bases are TGTGCCAGCAGCCAAGACAGGTCCCCCCTCTACGAGCAGTGGTTC. Protein product: CASSQDRSPLYEQWF.

This clonotype was detected only a few times. Being one base from a much bigger clone, this may be a read error. V is TRBV6-5 and J is TRBJ2-1; the match to TRBD2 covers 8 bases. The CDR3 covers 17 residues. CDR1 MNHEY and CDR2 SVGAGI come from the germline V gene. CDR3 sequence (DNA): TGTGCCAGCAGTTACTCTCCCCCAGCGGGGGTATACAATGAGCACTTCTTC. Its translation is CASSYSPPAGVYNEHFF.